This TCR beta chain emerged from a study of Graves' ophthalmopathy and Graves' hyperthyroidism (dated by TCRdb to 2017 to 2018). About the investigation overall: Stable hyperthyroidism was defined as no progression to ophthalmopathy within 18 months of follow-up. Following sampling, methimazole starting at 30 mg daily was administered to hyperthyroidism patients, and high-dose intravenous methylprednisolone was administered to ophthalmopathy patients. A discovery set of 100 patients (43 ophthalmopathy, fewer than 60 stable hyperthyroidism) was enrolled to explore V-J signatures distinguishing ophthalmopathy from hyperthyroidism. In total, 135 blood samples were TCR-sequenced: 43 ophthalmopathy, roughly 77 hyperthyroidism and approximately 17 hyperthyroidism-to-ophthalmopathy patients. T-cell repertoires of thyroid tissue and blood were compared in more than 5 hyperthyroidism patients. The independent validation cohort included about 20 hyperthyroidism patients plus 17 patients who later progressed from hyperthyroidism to ophthalmopathy. The study used TCR beta repertoire signatures to distinguish Graves' ophthalmopathy from Graves' hyperthyroidism and to predict progression to ophthalmopathy. Broad study findings and their caveats: Most expanded thyroid clonotypes with frequency above 0.001 were also detected in blood, suggesting blood repertoires may reflect the thyroid immune response. In cross-validation, the 13-signature model distinguished ophthalmopathy from stable hyperthyroidism with approximately 90% sensitivity and about 81% specificity, while in the test set the corresponding values were about 80% and 75%. In validation, the model predicted ophthalmopathy progression with about 71% sensitivity and 72% to 80% specificity; more than ten predicted patients were CT-confirmed with GO in a median of about 6.2 months. Sample size was not predetermined statistically, and investigators were not blinded to group allocation.

TCR beta CDR3 regions were amplified from RNA transcripts for repertoire sequencing. HTBI primers and the Qiagen OneStep RT-PCR kit were used in a first-round RT-PCR, which was followed by a second-round multiplex PCR, size selection and purification. Libraries were sequenced on an Illumina HiSeq2000 using paired-end 100 bp reads. The source study handled its data this way. Reads were processed with SOAPnuke, discarding reads with adapters, uncalled bases, mean Phred below 15, or no exact constant-primer or identifier match. High-quality paired reads were merged with COPE v1.2.5. Clonotypes were defined as unique nucleotide sequences and were aligned to IMGT TRB V, D and J references using MiTCR v1.1. Analysis was restricted to V-J combinations with a frequency above 0.0001, which covered roughly 99% of repertoires. For each V-J combination, a TCR clonal expansion and chaos score was defined as the ratio of F50 clonal expansion to chaos observed in the TCRdist matrix. Features were reduced by Welch's t-statistics and random forest to approximately 13 V-J combinations, which fed a naive Bayes classifier. The similarity between thyroid and blood repertoires was quantified using the Morisita-Horn index. TCRdb reprocessed the public reads (quality trimming at Q25 with fastp, clone calling with MiXCR) and kept in-frame beta chains. Rows are unified per CDR3 protein, each entry keeping the most common DNA and genes. These V and J calls originate from TCRdb's pipeline instead of the authors' own analysis. This sample gives around 590,000 distinct CDR3 sequences in total; approximately 35% of them show up just once. The ten largest clones take up about 4.1% of the sample.

Notes on this clonotype: Its antigen remains undetermined. No per-base quality is available; no much larger clone lies one base away.

V drops 5 bases and J drops 5 bases, leaving 19 bases in between. Counted from cysteine to phenylalanine, this CDR3 has 15 amino acids. CDR3 DNA is the only sequence kept; it has 45 bases, read in frame from the first base. Sequences SGHAT (CDR1) and FQNNGV (CDR2) are obtained from the germline V gene. Hyperthyroidism patients were newly diagnosed, with disease duration under 2 months, and aged 18 to 65 years. Anyone with other autoimmune diseases, uncontrolled infections, pregnancy or lactation was excluded from the study. Clinical symptoms, serum thyroxine, TRAb, thyroid ultrasound and orbital computed tomography formed the basis of the diagnosis. Total RNA was extracted using Trizol reagent, and RNA quality was checked on an Agilent 2100 Bioanalyzer.

The rearranged chain carries TRBV11-2 and TRBJ2-7; the D gene assignment is perhaps TRBD1 or TRBD2, with each matching 5 bases. The origin of this receptor is an adult man with Graves' hyperthyroidism. The sample was peripheral blood or thyroid tissue (not recorded which). The CDR3 is CASSAIPGPIHEQYF. The nucleotide sequence reads TGTGCCAGCAGCGCCATACCGGGACCTATACACGAGCAGTACTTC.